Reported below is one T cell receptor (beta chain). Its target is unknown. Then a second PCR, running roughly 7 to 11 cycles, was carried out with a sample-barcoded 5' primer and a J-beta primer mix. Each of the cDNA molecules was tagged by a template-switch adaptor with 12 random nucleotides. At least 2.5 million CDR3-containing paired-end reads were obtained per sample. TCRdb re-analysed the 5' RACE reads in MiXCR, keeping a single row per CDR3 protein. The sample shows 1,100,000 or so distinct CDR3 sequences, under 55% of them seen only once. These data are taken from a study of blood T cells in healthy people across ages. CDR1 is SEHNR, CDR2 FQNEAQ, per germline (reference sequence). There are 13 residues in the CDR3. Study-wide points: TCR beta diversity per million T cells fell roughly linearly with age. Higher naive T cell percentage went strongly together with higher TCR beta diversity.

Sequencing was carried out using blood. The origin of this receptor is a woman between 55 and 75 years old in good health. This chain uses TRBV7-9 with TRBJ2-4; D gene uncertain. The end of the DNA is better explained by TRBJ2-7, so the J call may be wrong. CDR3 coding DNA: TGTGCCAGCAGCCCCTATGACGGTTACGAGCAGTACTTC. The encoded protein is CASSPYDGYEQYF.